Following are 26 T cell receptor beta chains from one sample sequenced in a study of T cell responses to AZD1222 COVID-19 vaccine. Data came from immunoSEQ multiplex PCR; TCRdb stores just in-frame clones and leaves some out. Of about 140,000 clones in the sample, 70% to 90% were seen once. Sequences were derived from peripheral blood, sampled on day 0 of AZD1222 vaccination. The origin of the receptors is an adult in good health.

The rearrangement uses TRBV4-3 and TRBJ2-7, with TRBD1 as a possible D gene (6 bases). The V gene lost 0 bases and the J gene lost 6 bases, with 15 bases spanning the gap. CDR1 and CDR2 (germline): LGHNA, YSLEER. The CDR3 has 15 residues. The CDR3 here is CASSQDRGRQAEQYF. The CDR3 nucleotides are TGCGCCAGCAGCCAAGACCGGGGTAGACAGGCCGAGCAGTACTTC.

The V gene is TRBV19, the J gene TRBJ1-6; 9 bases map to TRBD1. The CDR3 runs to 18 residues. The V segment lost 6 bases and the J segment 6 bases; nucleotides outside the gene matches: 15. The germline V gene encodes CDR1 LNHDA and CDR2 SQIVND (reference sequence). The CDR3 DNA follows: TGTGCCAGTAGCGGCGGCGTCGGACAGGGGTTTACTAATTCACCCCTCCACTTT. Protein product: CASSGGVGQGFTNSPLHF.

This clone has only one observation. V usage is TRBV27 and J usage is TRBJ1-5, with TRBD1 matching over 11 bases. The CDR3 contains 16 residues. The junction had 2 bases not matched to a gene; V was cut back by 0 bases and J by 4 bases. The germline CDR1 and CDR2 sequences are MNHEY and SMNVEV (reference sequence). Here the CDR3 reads CASSLSGTGGNQPQHF. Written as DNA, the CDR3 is TGTGCCAGCAGTTTATCCGGGACAGGGGGAAATCAGCCCCAGCATTTT.

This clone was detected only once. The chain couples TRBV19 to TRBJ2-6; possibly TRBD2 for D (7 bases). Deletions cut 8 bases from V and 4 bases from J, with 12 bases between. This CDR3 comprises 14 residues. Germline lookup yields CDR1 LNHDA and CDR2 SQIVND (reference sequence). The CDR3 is CASLRGAGANVLTF. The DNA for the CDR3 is TGTGCCAGTTTACGGGGGGCCGGGGCCAACGTCCTGACTTTC.

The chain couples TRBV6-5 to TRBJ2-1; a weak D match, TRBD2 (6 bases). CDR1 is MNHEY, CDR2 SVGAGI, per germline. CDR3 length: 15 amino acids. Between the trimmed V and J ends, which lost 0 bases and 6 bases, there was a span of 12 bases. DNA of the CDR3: TGTGCCAGCAGTTACTCGGGTTTCGGGGGCAATGAGCAGTTCTTC. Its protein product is CASSYSGFGGNEQFF.

In DNA form, the CDR3 reads TGTGCCAGCAGCCCCGGGACTAGCGGGAGTGGTGAGCAGTACTTC. This encodes CASSPGTSGSGEQYF. The chain links TRBV9 to TRBJ2-7; 14 nucleotides line up with TRBD2. This CDR3 is built from 15 residues. The V gene end was trimmed by 4 bases and the J gene end by 7 bases; junction bases not matched to a gene: 7. Per germline, CDR1 SGDLS and CDR2 YYNGEE.

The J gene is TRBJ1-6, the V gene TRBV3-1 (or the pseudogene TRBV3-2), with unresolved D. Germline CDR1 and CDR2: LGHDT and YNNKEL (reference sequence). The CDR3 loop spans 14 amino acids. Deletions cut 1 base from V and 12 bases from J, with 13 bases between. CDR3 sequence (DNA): TGTGCCAGCAGCCAAGTAGAAGCGAGGAGACCCCTCCACTTT. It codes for CASSQVEARRPLHF.

The CDR3 loop is CASSDWDSSTDTQYF. The CDR3 bases are TGTGCCAGCAGCGACTGGGACAGTAGCACAGATACGCAGTATTTT. This chain uses TRBV9 with TRBJ2-3; 7 positions agree with TRBD1. From germline, CDR1 is SGDLS and CDR2 YYNGEE. J gave up 0 bases and V 3 bases, and 4 bases lay outside the gene matches. The CDR3 is 15 residues long.

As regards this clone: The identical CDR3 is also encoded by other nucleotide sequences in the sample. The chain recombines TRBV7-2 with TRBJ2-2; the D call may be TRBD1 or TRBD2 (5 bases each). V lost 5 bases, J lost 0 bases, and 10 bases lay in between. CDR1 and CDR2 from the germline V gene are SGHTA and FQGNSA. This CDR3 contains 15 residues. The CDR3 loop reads CASSPGATNTGELFF. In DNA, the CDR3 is TGTGCCAGCAGCCCCGGGGCAACGAACACCGGGGAGCTGTTTTTT.

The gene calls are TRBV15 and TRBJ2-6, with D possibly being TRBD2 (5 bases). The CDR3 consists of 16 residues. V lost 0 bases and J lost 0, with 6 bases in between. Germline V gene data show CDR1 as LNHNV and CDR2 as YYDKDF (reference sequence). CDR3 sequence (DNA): TGTGCCACCAGCAGAGATAGCGACTCTGGGGCCAACGTCCTGACTTTC. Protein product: CATSRDSDSGANVLTF.

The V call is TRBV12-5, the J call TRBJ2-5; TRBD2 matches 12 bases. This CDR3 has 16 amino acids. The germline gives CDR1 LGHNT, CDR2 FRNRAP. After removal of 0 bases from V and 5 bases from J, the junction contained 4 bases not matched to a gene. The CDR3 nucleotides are TGTGCTAGTGGTTTGGTACTAGCGGGAGGTTTGGAGACCCAGTACTTC. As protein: CASGLVLAGGLETQYF.

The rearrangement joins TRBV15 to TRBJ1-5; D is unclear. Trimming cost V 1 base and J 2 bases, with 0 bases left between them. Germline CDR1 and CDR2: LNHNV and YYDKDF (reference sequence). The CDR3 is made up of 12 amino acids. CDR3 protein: CATSRGNQPQHF. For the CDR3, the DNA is TGTGCCACCAGCAGAGGCAATCAGCCCCAGCATTTT.

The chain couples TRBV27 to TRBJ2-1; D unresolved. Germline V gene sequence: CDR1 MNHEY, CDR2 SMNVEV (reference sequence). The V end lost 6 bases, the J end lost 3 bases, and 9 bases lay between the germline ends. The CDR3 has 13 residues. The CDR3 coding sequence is TGTGCCAGCAGGGGTATGGGCTACAATGAGCAGTTCTTC. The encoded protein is CASRGMGYNEQFF.

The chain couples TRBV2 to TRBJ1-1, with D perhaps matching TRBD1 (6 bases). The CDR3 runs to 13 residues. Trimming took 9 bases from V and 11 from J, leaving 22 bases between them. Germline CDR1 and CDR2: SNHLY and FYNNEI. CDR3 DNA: TGTGCCAGTAGTCCCCCGGACAGCTCGTTGGCTTTCTTT. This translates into CASSPPDSSLAFF.

CDR3 bases: TGTGCCAGCAGCGTAGGGTGGGGGAAGCGGGAAACCGATACGCAGTATTTT. It is translated as CASSVGWGKRETDTQYF. The gene calls are TRBV9 and TRBJ2-3; 7 positions agree with TRBD2. The CDR3 runs 17 residues. CDR1 and CDR2 from the germline V gene are SGDLS and YYNGEE. J was trimmed by 6 bases and V by 0 bases; bases with no gene match: 13.

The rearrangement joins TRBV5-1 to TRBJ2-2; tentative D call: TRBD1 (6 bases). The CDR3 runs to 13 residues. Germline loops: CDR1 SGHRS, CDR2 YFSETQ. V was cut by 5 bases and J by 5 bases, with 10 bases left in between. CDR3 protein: CASRTGQTGELFF. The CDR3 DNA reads TGCGCCAGCAGAACAGGGCAGACCGGGGAGCTGTTTTTT.

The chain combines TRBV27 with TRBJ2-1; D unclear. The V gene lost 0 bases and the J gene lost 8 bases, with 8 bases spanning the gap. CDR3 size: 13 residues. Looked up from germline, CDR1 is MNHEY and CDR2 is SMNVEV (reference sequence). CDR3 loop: CASSLSLSDEQFF. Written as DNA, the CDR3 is TGTGCCAGCAGTTTATCTCTTAGTGATGAGCAGTTCTTC.

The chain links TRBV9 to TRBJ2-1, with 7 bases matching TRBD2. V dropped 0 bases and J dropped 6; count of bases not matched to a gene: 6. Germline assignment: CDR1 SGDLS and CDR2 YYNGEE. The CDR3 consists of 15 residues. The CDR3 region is CASSVVPGGGNEQFF. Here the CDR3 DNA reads TGTGCCAGCAGCGTAGTTCCGGGAGGAGGCAATGAGCAGTTCTTC. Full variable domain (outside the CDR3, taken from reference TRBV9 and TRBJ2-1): DSGVTQTPKHLITATGQRVTLRCSPRSGDLSVYWYQQSLDQGLQFLIQYYNGEERAKGNILERFSAQQFPDLHSELNLSSLELGDSALYFCASSVVPGGGNEQFFGPGTRLTVL.

The CDR3 DNA reads TGTGCCAGCAGCGTGGGGCCGGAGAGCTCCTACGAGCAGTACTTC. Its protein is CASSVGPESSYEQYF. The chain links TRBV9 to TRBJ2-7, with D possibly matching TRBD1 (5 bases). V lost 2 bases and J 0 bases, leaving 12 bases between the germline ends. The germline V gene has CDR1 SGDLS and CDR2 YYNGEE. This CDR3 spans 15 amino acids.

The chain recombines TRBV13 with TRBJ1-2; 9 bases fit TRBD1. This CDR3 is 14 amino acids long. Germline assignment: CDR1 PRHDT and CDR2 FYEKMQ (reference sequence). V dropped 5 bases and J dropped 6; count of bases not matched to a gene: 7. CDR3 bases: TGTGCCAGCAGCCACAGGGGGCTCTTAGATGGCTACACCTTC. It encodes CASSHRGLLDGYTF.

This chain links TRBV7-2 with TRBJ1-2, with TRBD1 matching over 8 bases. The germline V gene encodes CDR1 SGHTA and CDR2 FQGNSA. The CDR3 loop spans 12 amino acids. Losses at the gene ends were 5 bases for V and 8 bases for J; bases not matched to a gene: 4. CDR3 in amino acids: CASSPRTGGYTF. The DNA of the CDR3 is TGTGCCAGCAGCCCACGGACAGGGGGCTACACCTTC.

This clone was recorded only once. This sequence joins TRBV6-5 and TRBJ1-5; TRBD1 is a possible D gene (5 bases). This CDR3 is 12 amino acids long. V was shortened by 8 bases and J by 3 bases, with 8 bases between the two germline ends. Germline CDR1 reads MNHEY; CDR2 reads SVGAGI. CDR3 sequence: CASQGPNQPQHF. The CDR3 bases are TGTGCCAGCCAGGGCCCCAATCAGCCCCAGCATTTT.

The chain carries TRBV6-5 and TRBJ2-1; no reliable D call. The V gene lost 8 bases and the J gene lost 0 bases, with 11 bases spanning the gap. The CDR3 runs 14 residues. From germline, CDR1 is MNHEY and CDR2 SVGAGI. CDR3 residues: CASGDLRSYNEQFF. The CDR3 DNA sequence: TGTGCCAGCGGGGATCTTCGCTCCTACAATGAGCAGTTCTTC.

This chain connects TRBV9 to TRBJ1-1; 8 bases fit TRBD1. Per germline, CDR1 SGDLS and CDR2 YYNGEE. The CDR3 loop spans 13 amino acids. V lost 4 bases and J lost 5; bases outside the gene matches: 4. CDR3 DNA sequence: TGTGCCAGCAGCCCGGACAGGGCAACTGAAGCTTTCTTT. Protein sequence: CASSPDRATEAFF.

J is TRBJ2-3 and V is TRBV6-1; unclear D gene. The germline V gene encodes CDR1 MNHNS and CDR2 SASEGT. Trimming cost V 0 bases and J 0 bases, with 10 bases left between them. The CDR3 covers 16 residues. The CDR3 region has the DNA TGTGCCAGCAGTGAAGCGCTGGGCGATAGCACAGATACGCAGTATTTT. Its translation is CASSEALGDSTDTQYF.

The CDR3 nucleotides are TGTGCCATCAACAGGGCGCTGAACACTGAAGCTTTCTTT. Translated: CAINRALNTEAFF. This sequence joins TRBV6-5 and TRBJ1-1; weak D call: TRBD1 (6 bases). V lost 10 bases, J lost 0 bases, and 12 bases lay in between. CDR1 MNHEY and CDR2 SVGAGI come from the germline V gene. CDR3 length: 13 amino acids.